This entry describes one T cell receptor (beta chain). Its antigen is unknown. Primers: 60 Vbeta forward and 13 Jbeta reverse. Here immunoSEQ multiplex PCR was the method, and the copy in TCRdb shows in-frame clones only, minus some. The sample carries about 98,000 clones, approximately 79% recorded once. The germline V gene encodes CDR1 SGHDT and CDR2 YYEEEE. This CDR3 contains 15 residues. Trimming stripped 1 base from V and 1 base from J, with 9 bases between. This sample stems from a study of cytomegalovirus exposure and HLA in healthy donors. Overall study findings and caveats: A classifier reportedly called cytomegalovirus status with high sensitivity and specificity. In vitro, a few CMV-associated chains proved specific for CMV antigens. Associated with HLA alleles at 0.05 false discovery rate in a later analysis were 15,000 to 20,000 TCR beta sequences. TCR beta V segments were, for the most part, productive about 87% or about 30% of the time in an earlier analysis.

The chain joins TRBV5-6 to TRBJ2-4; D call uncertain. This clonotype was obtained from a male donor in good health and CMV-seronegative. The sample was PBMCs. The CDR3 region is CASSLPGRAKNIQYF. DNA for the CDR3: TGTGCCAGCAGCTTGCCAGGAAGGGCCAAAAACATTCAGTACTTC.